A single count supports the clone carrying this TCR beta chain. The data stem from a study of shared clonotypes between healthy human individuals. With V trimmed by 5 bases and J by 2 bases, 8 bases remained unmatched. Germline CDR1 reads SGHVS; CDR2 reads FNYEAQ. The CDR3 runs 16 residues. Profiling relied on immunoSEQ multiplex PCR, and the TCRdb table lists in-frame clones only, not all of them. The sample has fewer than 2.5 million clones, 90% to 95% seen once. The chain links TRBV7-6 to TRBJ2-1; 8 bases fit TRBD2. The sample was naive CD4+ T cells from PBMCs. Subset given: CD45RA+ positively selected. The TCR comes from a man between 18 and 29 years old in good health. Some clones in this sample may be carry-over from other donors' samples. The CDR3 reads CASSRGGGTTYNEQFF. CDR3 nucleotides: TGTGCCAGCAGCCGCGGCGGGGGGACTACCTACAATGAGCAGTTCTTC.